Listed below are T cell receptor beta chains from one sample, sequenced in a study of blood T cell repertoires in COVID-19. Method: immunoSEQ multiplex PCR; TCRdb's copy keeps in-frame clones and lacks some. The repertoire includes over 200,000 clones, about nine tenths of them detected once, and about 5% sits in the top ten. Source material: peripheral blood. The receptors were gathered from a woman aged 40-49 years with acute or convalescent COVID-19. Both conserved end residues are part of each CDR3.

J gene	CDR3 length	V gene	CDR3 protein
TRBJ1-4	15	TRBV7-8	CASSLRGSRNEKLFF
TRBJ1-2	14	TRBV14	CASSHGQGTYGYTF
TRBJ1-2	14	TRBV19	CASHPGQHLYGYTF
TRBJ1-1	11	TRBV30	CAWSINREAFF
TRBJ1-6	13	TRBV2	CASSEGRDSPLHF
TRBJ1-3	15	TRBV5-6	CASSFAEHSGNTIYF
TRBJ1-5	14	TRBV6-4	CASRYRENDQPQHF
TRBJ1-6	14	TRBV5-6	CASSFSPAGLHVPF
TRBJ2-6	18	TRBV19	CASRTSGGRPPGANVLTF
TRBJ2-1	17	TRBV4-2	CASSHFSRGRSYNEQFF
TRBJ1-2	12	TRBV6-6	CASSSTGYGYTF
TRBJ2-1	16	TRBV29-1	CSVELGTGGAYNEQFF
TRBJ2-5	12	TRBV2	CASSRDRETQYF
TRBJ1-2	16	TRBV27	CASSLSVPGGGYGYTF
TRBJ2-5	15	TRBV9	CASSVGLAGVETQYF
TRBJ1-1	13	TRBV4-1	CASSQTGNTEAFF
TRBJ2-1	16	TRBV4-2	CASGKERGGSYNEQFF
TRBJ1-2	13	TRBV5-1	CASSPTGDLGYTF
TRBJ1-2	15	TRBV9	CASSVAREGGYGYTF
TRBJ1-1	10	TRBV29-1	CSVQGTEAFF
TRBJ2-5	15	TRBV9	CASSDLGGGRETQYF
TRBJ2-2	17	TRBV19	CASSPGQGAGNTGELFF
TRBJ1-2	11	TRBV6-1	CASSGRGGYTF
TRBJ2-3	15	TRBV10-1	CASSEDGGSTDTQYF
TRBJ1-6	15	TRBV18	CASSDGTGSSSPLHF
TRBJ1-5	16	TRBV24-1	CATRDRGRLSCQPQHF
TRBJ2-5	18	TRBV4-2	CASSPRESSVLSRETQYF
TRBJ1-2	13	TRBV12-3/TRBV12-4	CASSPPGDSGYTF
TRBJ1-5	13	TRBV24-1	CATSDERGWPQHF
TRBJ2-3	17	TRBV25-1	CASSPQGGETSTDTQYF
TRBJ2-2	16	TRBV19	CASTSLGGQNTGELFF
TRBJ1-2	15	TRBV21-1	CASSARDRTNYGYTF
TRBJ2-3	17	TRBV10-2	CASSGNYKRGGTDTQYF